Reported below is one T cell receptor beta chain. Its antigen is unknown. The record has no base qualities; no much larger clone is one base away. This sample is drawn from a study of vaccination effects on CD4 cells after COVID-19 (dated by TCRdb to about 2022). In terms of the full investigation: Participants received two doses of either the BNT162b2 or the mRNA-1273 mRNA SARS-CoV-2 vaccine. The Oncomine TCR Beta short-read assay on an Illumina iSeq 100 was used to sequence cultures from other donors in the study. Altogether, around 11 COVID-19 convalescent patients and several SARS-CoV-2-naive healthy vaccine recipients made up the full study. SARS-CoV-2 spike-specific CD4+ TCR repertoires were compared before and after mRNA vaccination in COVID-19 convalescent patients and in infection-naive vaccine recipients. Broader findings and caveats from the paper: Among healthy vaccine recipients, nearly all vaccine-induced clones were SARS-CoV-2 mono-reactive, and just 1 of 255 was cross-reactive with common cold coronaviruses. The study was limited by a small number of convalescent patients, and early post-infection timepoints were lacking. Both infection-induced and vaccine-induced clones contracted markedly at late post-vaccination timepoints, which is consistent with waning T cell responses.

CDR3 length: 12 amino acids, cysteine to phenylalanine. Only the CDR3 DNA is retained, 36 bases long and in frame from the first base. CDR1 and CDR2, per the germline V gene (reference sequence), are LNHDA and SQIVND. Trimming takes 3 bases from V and 7 bases from J, and the germline ends sit 10 bases apart. In the ViraFEST assay, PBMC were stimulated with viral peptide pools, and antigen-specific CD4+ T cell clonotypes were then identified by expansion using TCR sequencing. After 10 to 11 days of culture, CD4+ T cells were isolated with the EasySep CD4+ T cell isolation kit. None of the healthy vaccine recipients had a prior SARS-CoV-2 infection, which was confirmed by nucleocapsid antibody tests that came back negative both before and after vaccination. Some 2 million PBMC per well were cultured with 9 to 10 ug/ml peptides in IMDM containing 5% human AB serum, about 9.6 IU/ml IL-2 and gentamicin. On days 3 and 7, half of the culture medium was replaced with fresh IL-2-containing medium. Unless noted otherwise, every peptide stimulation condition was cultured in triplicate wells. Using Ficoll-Paque Plus gradient centrifugation, PBMC were separated from whole blood and then either used fresh or cryopreserved at -140C. The spike proteins of SARS-CoV-2 and of the common cold coronaviruses HCoV-NL63, HCoV-OC43 and HCoV-229E were spanned by overlapping peptide pools. The QIAamp micro DNA kit was used to extract genomic DNA from the cultured CD4+ T cells.

The library was built by means of the immunoSEQ multiplex PCR assay. DNA from the cultured, isolated CD4+ T cells was subjected to TCR beta CDR3 sequencing. The authors processed their data as follows. Non-productive TCR sequences were removed, reads were trimmed to the CDR3 region, and CDR3s of at least 7 amino acids were retained. The MANAFEST web app was used to identify antigen-specific clonotypes by comparing expansion in peptide wells with expansion in reference cultures. To count as positive, a clone had to show expansion at FDR<0.05 compared with the reference and with all other wells, an odds ratio above 5, and a frequency above 0.1% in two replicate wells. Clonotypes significantly expanded in SARS-CoV-2 spike wells and in at least one common cold coronavirus spike condition were defined as cross-reactive. Levenshtein distance calculated with the stringdist R package was used to assess CDR3 similarity, and unrooted trees were constructed with ape in R 3.6.1. The table comes from immuneACCESS by way of TCRdb, which keeps in-frame sequences with V and J called. Part of the clones is missing from these tables; in studies checked, under half for an unresolved V gene and the rest for unknown reasons. The V and J calls and clone size come from that table; D and trimming were worked out from the DNA. This sample has about 27,000 clones in its table, and roughly 73% of those were observed once. Roughly 22% of the sample is taken by the ten largest.

The receptor chain draws on TRBV19 and TRBJ2-7; the D gene cannot be named for sure. The source was CD4+ T cells from PBMCs cultured with HCoV-NL63 spike peptides, collected before COVID-19 vaccination. Explained via the paper, the cell subset or site label denotes: HCoV-NL63 spike overlapping peptide pool stimulation. This TCR came from a human donor who received a COVID-19 vaccine. The nucleotides are TGTGCCAGTAGTATTCCCCGAGGTGAGCAGTACTTC. Translated, it reads CASSIPRGEQYF.